The rows below give T cell receptor beta chains drawn from one sample of a study of blood T cell repertoires in COVID-19. Generated by immunoSEQ multiplex PCR, the TCRdb table keeps only in-frame clones and is missing some. The sample has a few hundred thousand clones, about 90% seen once; the top ten hold less than 3.5%. The sample was PBMCs or T cells enriched from blood (not recorded which). The source is a woman between 50 and 59 years old who had been exposed to COVID-19. The CDR3 runs from the conserved cysteine through the conserved F or W. D genes are given only for firm matches. Only some rows state a clone size, as once, few, many or a class for expanded clones.

d_call,v_call,j_call,clone_size,cdr3_nt,cdr3_aa
TRBD1,TRBV6-5,TRBJ1-2,-,TGTGCCAGCAGTTACTCGAACAGGGGGCGAGGGGGCTACACCTTC,CASSYSNRGRGGYTF
TRBD1,TRBV5-5,TRBJ1-1,-,TGTGCCAGCAGCCTCGGACAGGGAGGAATGAACACTGAAGCTTTCTTT,CASSLGQGGMNTEAFF
TRBD1,TRBV5-1,TRBJ1-1,-,TGCGCCAGCAAACTCGGGACAGGTCTGAACACTGAAGCTTTCTTT,CASKLGTGLNTEAFF
TRBD1,TRBV29-1,TRBJ1-4,-,TGCAGCGTTGAAGGGACAGGGGCCGAAAAACTGTTTTTT,CSVEGTGAEKLFF
TRBD1,TRBV2,TRBJ1-1,-,TGTGCCAGCAACGAGAGACAGGGGATCACTGAAGCTTTCTTT,CASNERQGITEAFF
-,TRBV29-1,TRBJ1-2,-,TGCAGCGTTTCCTTTTCCCGGGACACAGCACGGGGCTACACCTTC,CSVSFSRDTARGYTF
TRBD1,TRBV4-1,TRBJ1-5,-,TGCGCCAGCAGCCAAGACCAGGGGGCTAATCAGCCCCAGCATTTT,CASSQDQGANQPQHF
TRBD2,TRBV28,TRBJ2-4,-,TGTGCCAGCAACCTAGCGGCCGGGGGCAAAAACATTCAGTACTTC,CASNLAAGGKNIQYF
TRBD2,TRBV7-9,TRBJ2-7,-,TGTGCCAGCAGCACTTCTAGCGGGGGAACCTACGAGCAGTACTTC,CASSTSSGGTYEQYF
TRBD1,TRBV5-1,TRBJ2-3,-,TGCGCCAGCAGCTTGGAAGGCAGGGGGAAAGTCACAGATACGCAGTATTTT,CASSLEGRGKVTDTQYF
-,TRBV18,TRBJ1-1,-,TGTGCCAGCACAACCACGGCGGAGGGGACTGAAGCTTTCTTT,CASTTTAEGTEAFF
-,TRBV30,TRBJ1-5,-,TGTGCCTGGAGCAAAGTCGGGAATCAGCCCCAGCATTTT,CAWSKVGNQPQHF
TRBD1,TRBV19,TRBJ1-2,-,TGTGCCAGTAGTAGCGGGACAGGGTTCTATGGCTACACCTTC,CASSSGTGFYGYTF
-,TRBV25-1,TRBJ1-4,-,TGTGCCAGCAGTGCGACGGGACTAGGAAAACTGTTTTTT,CASSATGLGKLFF
-,TRBV7-9,TRBJ1-2,-,TGTGCCAGCAGCTTACTCCAGTTGGCTAACTATGGCTACACCTTC,CASSLLQLANYGYTF
TRBD1,TRBV25-1,TRBJ1-2,-,TGTGCCAGCAGTGAATTCTTGGGACAGGGGGCTTACTATGGCTACACCTTC,CASSEFLGQGAYYGYTF
TRBD1,TRBV7-9,TRBJ2-7,-,TGTGCCAGCAGCTTAGAAAGGGACAGCTCCTACGAGCAGTACTTC,CASSLERDSSYEQYF
TRBD1,TRBV5-6,TRBJ1-5,-,TGTGCCAGCAGCTTCCGGGACAGTCCTCAGCCCCAGCATTTT,CASSFRDSPQPQHF
-,TRBV27,TRBJ1-1,few,TGTGCCAGCAGCCCATGGGGGGCTGAAGCTTTCTTT,CASSPWGAEAFF
TRBD2,TRBV5-1,TRBJ2-7,once,TGCGCCAGCAGTTCCGGGGGGAGCTCCTACGAGCAGTACTTC,CASSSGGSSYEQYF
TRBD1,TRBV27,TRBJ1-2,-,TGTGCCAGCAGTTTAGACAGGGCAAACTATGGCTACACCTTC,CASSLDRANYGYTF
TRBD1,TRBV27,TRBJ1-2,-,TGTGCCAGCAGTTTAAGTGTGACAGGGGAGTCGAACTATGGCTACACCTTC,CASSLSVTGESNYGYTF
TRBD1,TRBV5-6,TRBJ1-4,-,TGTGCCAGCAGCCTAACCGGGACAGGGATTGCAACTAATGAAAAACTGTTTTTT,CASSLTGTGIATNEKLFF
-,TRBV15,TRBJ2-2,-,TGTGCCACCAGCAGAGATCAGGGCACCGGGGAGCTGTTTTTT,CATSRDQGTGELFF
TRBD1,TRBV28,TRBJ1-5,-,TGTGCCAGCAGAAAACCGGGACAGGGTTTATCGGGCAATCAGCCCCAGCATTTT,CASRKPGQGLSGNQPQHF
TRBD2,TRBV28,TRBJ2-1,few,TGTGCCAGCAGTGTTTGGGGGGGTGATGAGCAGTTCTTC,CASSVWGGDEQFF
TRBD1,TRBV30,TRBJ1-4,-,TGTGCCTGGACCGACTGGACAGGCTATGCAACTAATGAAAAACTGTTTTTT,CAWTDWTGYATNEKLFF
-,TRBV28,TRBJ1-6,-,TGTGCCAGCAGTCTACGTGGGGGGTTCTCTTCACCCCTCCACTTT,CASSLRGGFSSPLHF
TRBD1,TRBV3-1/TRBV3-2,TRBJ1-1,once,TGTGCCAGCAGGCGACAGGGGGGCACTGAAGCTTTCTTT,CASRRQGGTEAFF
-,TRBV4-1,TRBJ2-7,-,TGCGCCAGAAAGAGGGGGTTCTCCTACGAGCAGTACTTC,CARKRGFSYEQYF
-,TRBV6-5,TRBJ2-7,-,TGTGCCAGCAGTTCCCCCGGGTCCGCTACCTACGAGCAGTACTTC,CASSSPGSATYEQYF
TRBD2,TRBV5-6,TRBJ2-4,-,TGTGCCAGCAGCTTGACGACGGCGGGGGGCCCCAAAAACATTCAGTACTTC,CASSLTTAGGPKNIQYF
TRBD2,TRBV27,TRBJ2-7,-,TGTGCCAGCGCAAACCCACGGACTAGCGGGGGCTACGAGCAGTATTTC,CASANPRTSGGYEQYF
TRBD2,TRBV19,TRBJ2-7,-,TGTGCCAGTAGTCCGAGAAATCTAGCGGGGGCAAGGGAGCAGTACTTC,CASSPRNLAGAREQYF
TRBD1,TRBV5-8,TRBJ1-6,-,TGTGCCAGCAGCCCGGGACAGGGATATAATTCACCCCTCCACTTT,CASSPGQGYNSPLHF
-,TRBV7-9,TRBJ1-6,-,TGTGCCAGCAGCCCGGGGGGAGGAGTTACCTATAATTCACCCCTCCACTTT,CASSPGGGVTYNSPLHF
-,TRBV5-4,TRBJ1-1,-,TGTGCCAGCAGGCGTGGGGGCGCCTCCCTTATGGCTGAAGCTTTCTTT,CASRRGGASLMAEAFF
TRBD1,TRBV3-1/TRBV3-2,TRBJ1-1,-,TGTGCCAGCAGTCCGGACAGGGCAACTGAAGCTTTCTTT,CASSPDRATEAFF
-,TRBV27,TRBJ1-6,-,TGTGCCAGCAGTTTATTGGGGGCCGGCTCCTATAATTCACCCCTCCACTTT,CASSLLGAGSYNSPLHF
TRBD1,TRBV4-1,TRBJ2-7,-,TGCGCCAGCAGCCAGGACAGGAGGAGCTACGAGCAGTACTTC,CASSQDRRSYEQYF
-,TRBV12-3/TRBV12-4,TRBJ1-1,-,TGTGCCAGCAGTTTTCGACGGGTCACTGAAGCTTTCTTT,CASSFRRVTEAFF
TRBD1,TRBV18,TRBJ2-7,-,TGTGCCAGCTCATTAGGACAGGGGGAAACCTACGAGCAGTACTTC,CASSLGQGETYEQYF
TRBD1,TRBV7-2,TRBJ1-2,-,TGTGCCAGCAGCTTATTCGGGGACAGCTATGGCTACACCTTC,CASSLFGDSYGYTF
TRBD1,TRBV2,TRBJ1-2,-,TGTGCCAGCAGGAGGGACAGGGGGGATACTAACTATGGCTACACCTTC,CASRRDRGDTNYGYTF
TRBD1,TRBV18,TRBJ1-5,-,TGTGCCAGCTCCACAATGACAGGGGGGAATCAGCCCCAGCATTTT,CASSTMTGGNQPQHF
-,TRBV18,TRBJ1-1,few,TGTGCCAGCTCACCAGGTCGGGGGGCCTGGACTGAAGCTTTCTTT,CASSPGRGAWTEAFF
-,TRBV14,TRBJ2-2,-,TGTGCCAGCAGCCAAGTTCCAGGGTGGGGGGAGCTGTTTTTT,CASSQVPGWGELFF
-,TRBV27,TRBJ1-2,-,TGTGCCAGCAGTTTTAGGCAGGGGCATGGCTACACCTTC,CASSFRQGHGYTF
TRBD1,TRBV20-1,TRBJ2-7,-,TGCAGTGCTAGTTGGCAGGGGGACGTCTTCGAGCAGTACTTC,CSASWQGDVFEQYF
TRBD1,TRBV2,TRBJ1-1,-,TGTGCCAGCCTTACCGGGACAGGGGTCACTGAAGCTTTCTTT,CASLTGTGVTEAFF
-,TRBV28,TRBJ1-3,-,TGTGCCAGCAGCTCCTACTCTGGAAACACCATATATTTT,CASSSYSGNTIYF
-,TRBV19,TRBJ2-3,-,TGTGCCAGTAGTAAAGGGACACTTCATCGGGATACGCAGTATTTT,CASSKGTLHRDTQYF
TRBD2,TRBV19,TRBJ2-3,-,TGTGCCAGTAGTACCGGGACTAGCGGGGGAGATACGCAGTATTTT,CASSTGTSGGDTQYF
-,TRBV4-2,TRBJ2-1,-,TGTGCCAGCAGTCAAGAGATGGGAGAAAACTACAATGAGCAGTTCTTC,CASSQEMGENYNEQFF